This TCR beta chain emerged from a study of Ad26.COV2.S vaccination and SARS-CoV-2 variants. Profiled with immunoSEQ multiplex PCR; TCRdb holds only in-frame clones, not every one. The table records about 400,000 clones, about nine tenths of them present only once. Treatment of the sample: roughly 18 received Ad26.COV2.S at low or high dose, single or two shots; 5 received placebo; per-sample allocation not given. The samples were gathered on day 63 after the first injection of vaccine or placebo. About this clone itself: Its antigen is not identified.

Regarding the study as a whole: Vaccinees and placebo recipients showed similar non-spike TCR breadth.

The germline V gene has CDR1 SEHNR and CDR2 FQNEAQ (reference sequence). CDR3 length equals 15 residues. Trimming cost V 1 base and J 6 bases; bases outside gene matches: 7. Specimen: peripheral blood, collected in a trial of Ad26.COV2.S vaccine versus placebo. The receptor's source is a person between 18 and 60 years old who received the Ad26.COV2.S COVID-19 vaccine or a placebo. This chain joins TRBV7-9 and TRBJ2-3; 7 bases are a match to TRBD2. Here the CDR3 DNA reads TGTGCCAGCAGCTTAGGGACCGGGAGGAGGGATACGCAGTATTTT. Amino acids: CASSLGTGRRDTQYF.